Listed below are T cell receptor beta chains from one sample, sequenced in a study of early T cells in non-severe SARS-CoV-2 infection. MiXCR, applied by TCRdb to the 5' RACE reads, yields one record per CDR3 protein. The repertoire holds 63,000 or so distinct CDR3 sequences, with 10% to 15% as singletons. Sample: whole blood. The source of these receptors is an adult who was a healthcare worker with PCR-confirmed SARS-CoV-2 infection or an uninfected control (not recorded which). Both conserved end residues are part of each CDR3. D genes are given only for firm matches. Size is omitted from some rows. Given values are once, few, many or a class for expanded clones.

TRBV11-2	many	NA	TRBJ2-7	TGTGCCAGCAGCCTCAGGGAGTTGGGCGAGCAGTACTTC	CASSLRELGEQYF
TRBV5-1	NA	TRBD2	TRBJ2-7	TGCGCCAGCAGCTTGGAAGCGGGGACCCCACCCTACGAGCAGTACTTC	CASSLEAGTPPYEQYF
TRBV5-1	many	NA	TRBJ2-1	TGCGCCAGCAGCTTGCGCGGGGGCCACACCTACAATGAGCAGTTCTTC	CASSLRGGHTYNEQFF
TRBV28	NA	NA	TRBJ1-4	TGTGCCAGCAGCCCGATCCAGGAAAAACTGTTTTTT	CASSPIQEKLFF
TRBV27	NA	NA	TRBJ2-4	TGTGCCAGCAGTTTGAAGGTAGACATTCAGTACTTC	CASSLKVDIQYF
TRBV29-1	many	NA	TRBJ2-3	TGCAGCGTGGACACCAGCACAGATACGCAGTATTTT	CSVDTSTDTQYF
TRBV4-2	NA	NA	TRBJ1-1	TGTGCCAGCAGCCATCCCCAGGGTAACACTGAAGCTTTCTTT	CASSHPQGNTEAFF
TRBV7-2	many	TRBD1	TRBJ1-6	TGTGCCAGCAGCACGGGACAGCCTAATTCACCCCTCCACTTT	CASSTGQPNSPLHF
TRBV4-2	many	NA	TRBJ2-7	TGTGCCAGCAGCCGTAATCTCGGGGACCCAGCAGACGAGCAGTACTTC	CASSRNLGDPADEQYF
TRBV29-1	few	TRBD1	TRBJ2-2	TGCAGCGTTGAAGCCCCTGGACAGGGGCACACCGGGGAGCTGTTTTTT	CSVEAPGQGHTGELFF
TRBV20-1	few	NA	TRBJ1-1	TGCAGTGCTCAGACAGCCCCAAACACTGAAGCTTTCTTT	CSAQTAPNTEAFF
TRBV7-2	NA	NA	TRBJ2-7	TGTGCCAGCAGCTCCGGGCGAAAGTACTACGAGCAGTACTTC	CASSSGRKYYEQYF
TRBV10-3	many	NA	TRBJ2-7	TGTGCCATCAGTGAGTCGCGGGCTGGCGACGAGCAGTACTTC	CAISESRAGDEQYF
TRBV12-3/TRBV12-4	many	TRBD2	TRBJ2-2	TGTGCCAGCAGTTTAGCGGGAGGGTACACCGGGGAGCTGTTTTTT	CASSLAGGYTGELFF
TRBV7-8	NA	TRBD1	TRBJ2-1	TGTGCCAGCAGCTCGAGGACAGGGCCAGCCCAGGAGCAGTTCTTC	CASSSRTGPAQEQFF
TRBV6-5	NA	NA	TRBJ2-1	TGTGCCACACGGGGGAGATCCTACAATGAGCAGTTCTTC	CATRGRSYNEQFF
TRBV19	NA	TRBD1	TRBJ2-1	TGTGCCAGAAGTCTAGGACAGGGGCTTCCCAATGAGCAGTTCTTC	CARSLGQGLPNEQFF
TRBV12-3/TRBV12-4	many	NA	TRBJ1-1	TGTGCCAGCAGCTTGGAAAGTCGGGAAGCTTTCTTT	CASSLESREAFF
TRBV7-2	few	NA	TRBJ2-2	TGTGCCAGCAGCTTAATTCACACCGGGGAGCTGTTTTTT	CASSLIHTGELFF
TRBV15	many	TRBD1	TRBJ2-5	TGTGCCACCAGCACGTTAAGGGGGCCCCAAGAGACCCAGTACTTC	CATSTLRGPQETQYF
TRBV18	many	NA	TRBJ1-1	TGTGCCAGCTCACCACCGAGCCGCTACACTGAAGCTTTCTTT	CASSPPSRYTEAFF
TRBV11-3	NA	NA	TRBJ1-5	TGTGCCAGCAGCGAAAATTCCTTAGGAAATCAGCCCCAGCATTTT	CASSENSLGNQPQHF
TRBV7-3	many	NA	TRBJ2-7	TGTGCCAGCAGCTTATTCGAGGGCCGGGAGCAGTACTTC	CASSLFEGREQYF
TRBV29-1	few	NA	TRBJ1-1	TGCAGCGTTTATGCAGAGAACACTGAAGCTTTCTTT	CSVYAENTEAFF
TRBV7-2	many	TRBD2	TRBJ2-3	TGTGCCAGCACCCTAGGACTAGCGATGGATACGCAGTATTTT	CASTLGLAMDTQYF
TRBV7-3	NA	TRBD1	TRBJ1-1	TGTGCCAGCAGCAAGACAGGGCCGAACACTGAAGCTTTCTTT	CASSKTGPNTEAFF
TRBV28	few	TRBD2	TRBJ2-7	TGTGCCAGCTGGGGAGCGGGGGGCCCCTACGAGCAGTACTTC	CASWGAGGPYEQYF
TRBV20-1	few	TRBD1	TRBJ2-6	TGCAGTGCTAGGGGACAGGGTCTCTCTGGGGCCAACGTCCTGACTTTC	CSARGQGLSGANVLTF
TRBV19	few	NA	TRBJ1-2	TGTGCCAGTGGGTTCTATGGCTACACCTTC	CASGFYGYTF
TRBV6-6	many	NA	TRBJ2-5	TGTGCCAGCAGTTCCGACAGGAGCTCGGAGACCCAGTACTTC	CASSSDRSSETQYF
TRBV6-2/TRBV6-3	NA	NA	TRBJ2-7	TGTGCCAGCAGTCAGACATACTACGAGCAGTACTTC	CASSQTYYEQYF
TRBV7-9	NA	TRBD2	TRBJ2-2	TGTGCCAGCAGCTGGACTAGCGGGAGGGCCACCGGGGAGCTGTTTTTT	CASSWTSGRATGELFF
TRBV12-5	NA	TRBD1	TRBJ2-7	TGTGCTAGTGGTTTCCCGGACAGGGGGCCCTCCTACGAGCAGTACTTC	CASGFPDRGPSYEQYF
TRBV6-2/TRBV6-3	many	NA	TRBJ2-7	TGTGCCAGCAAGGAGGTCCACGAGCAGTACTTC	CASKEVHEQYF
TRBV7-9	many	NA	TRBJ1-3	TGTGCCAGCAGCCCCCGGACAGCCGACCTTAAAAACTCTGGAAACACCATATATTTT	CASSPRTADLKNSGNTIYF
TRBV29-1	NA	NA	TRBJ2-2	TGCAGCGTTGGGGCTTACGTGAACACCGGGGAGCTGTTTTTT	CSVGAYVNTGELFF
TRBV6-1	many	TRBD1	TRBJ1-5	TGTGCCAGCAGGATAATGGGACAGGGGGCATGGCAGCCCCAGCATTTT	CASRIMGQGAWQPQHF
TRBV29-1	few	TRBD2	TRBJ2-1	TGCAGCGTTGAAACTAGCGGTATTCAGGATGAGCAGTTCTTC	CSVETSGIQDEQFF
TRBV7-2	many	NA	TRBJ2-7	TGTGCCAGCAGCCCTCGTACGGAGCAGTACTTC	CASSPRTEQYF
TRBV7-3	many	TRBD2	TRBJ2-3	TGTGCCAGCAGCATTACTAGCGGCAGCACAGATACGCAGTATTTT	CASSITSGSTDTQYF
TRBV6-1	many	NA	TRBJ1-4	TGTGCCAGCAGTGAAGCGGGCGGAGTTAATGAAAAACTGTTTTTT	CASSEAGGVNEKLFF
TRBV4-2	few	TRBD2	TRBJ2-1	TGTGCCAGCAATTCCCCTACGACTAGCGGGAGGTATGAGCAGTTCTTC	CASNSPTTSGRYEQFF
TRBV29-1	many	NA	TRBJ2-1	TGCAGCGTTGAGAAGGAGAGCTACAATGAGCAGTTCTTC	CSVEKESYNEQFF
TRBV6-2/TRBV6-3	few	TRBD1	TRBJ2-1	TGTGCCAGCAGTAGCCCGGACAGGAACTCCTACAATGAGCAGTTCTTC	CASSSPDRNSYNEQFF
TRBV12-3/TRBV12-4	many	NA	TRBJ1-5	TGTGCCAGCAGTTTCCGGGCCGGGGGAGGCCAGCCCCAGCATTTT	CASSFRAGGGQPQHF
TRBV12-3/TRBV12-4	NA	TRBD2	TRBJ2-1	TGTGCCAGCGGGTTGATAGCGGGGGGTTCCATCCTCCATGAGCAGTTCTTC	CASGLIAGGSILHEQFF
TRBV7-2	NA	TRBD2	TRBJ2-3	TGTGCCAGCAGCCTGACTAGCGGGATTATCGGGCAGTATTTT	CASSLTSGIIGQYF
TRBV29-1	NA	TRBD1	TRBJ2-1	TGCAGCACAACCGGGACAGCTTTTCTTGAGCAGTTCTTC	CSTTGTAFLEQFF
TRBV2	many	NA	TRBJ2-1	TGTGCCAGCACTTATACGCCGAAGTACAATGAGCAGTTCTTC	CASTYTPKYNEQFF
TRBV4-1	many	TRBD1	TRBJ2-1	TGCGCCAGCAGCCAAGAATCTACAGGGGGCTTTTACAATGAGCAGTTCTTC	CASSQESTGGFYNEQFF
TRBV14	many	NA	TRBJ1-1	TGTGCCAGCAGCCAGCTTAGGAACTCTGAAGCTTTCTTT	CASSQLRNSEAFF
TRBV3-1	NA	NA	TRBJ1-1	TGTGCCAGCAGCCAAGAGGCAGTAGCTTTCTTT	CASSQEAVAFF
TRBV5-8	few	NA	TRBJ1-5	TGTGCCAGCAGTTTGGGGCGACCTGGCAATCAGCCCCAGCATTTT	CASSLGRPGNQPQHF
TRBV29-1	many	TRBD1	TRBJ2-7	TGCAGCACCCGGGACAGGAGATCCTCCTACGAGCAGTACTTC	CSTRDRRSSYEQYF
TRBV6-5	NA	TRBD1	TRBJ1-6	TGTGCCAGCAGGGGGACAGGGCCTAATAATTCACCCCTCCACTTT	CASRGTGPNNSPLHF